The entry below gives a single T cell receptor beta chain sequence along with its context. Its antigen is currently not known. Base quality data are lacking; no much larger clone is found one base away. Every donor in the study was a healthy Caucasian. This sample is part of a study of identical twins (TCRdb year 2016). Looking at the study overall: To test whether fetal clonotypes persist, the study used deep sequencing on TCR alpha and beta repertoires from monozygotic twins, unrelated adults of various ages, and cord blood. Replicate twin experiments were performed at different times using different library preparation protocols to rule out contamination.

The germline V gene specifies SNHLY as CDR1 and FYNNEI as CDR2. From cysteine to phenylalanine, the CDR3 is 15 amino acids long. Here the CDR3 DNA is all that survives: 45 bases in frame from base 1. For this chain, trimming is 9 bases at the V end and 7 bases at the J end, and the number of junction bases without a gene match is 17. Libraries were built with 5' RACE. Sequencing used an Illumina HiSeq 2000. A universal primer binding site was added through template switching, and the final cDNA carried a unique molecular identifier so that TCR cDNA molecules could be counted accurately. Specific primers in the conserved constant-segment region were used to synthesize first-strand cDNA for the TCR alpha and beta chains. To control for contamination, every cDNA library carried two barcodes: a SMART-Mk sample barcode plus Illumina barcodes. Two successive PCR steps introduced TruSeq adapter sequences along with Illumina sample barcodes. The Illumina HiSeq platform was used with custom primers to sequence TCR alpha and beta cDNA libraries. For the original study's pipeline: Raw reads were processed with MiGEC to extract unique molecular identifiers, and MiXCR was used to determine CDR3 positions. For each individual, recombination models were inferred using an EM algorithm with the repgenHMM and IGoR tools. The analysis of shared clonotypes was done with the tcR package in R, with sharing normalized by the product of cloneset sizes. To study raw recombination free of thymic and clonal selection effects, out-of-frame nonproductive sequences were analyzed. The public reads were reprocessed in TCRdb via fastp at Q25 and MiXCR, keeping in-frame beta chains. Every distinct CDR3 protein forms one entry, paired with its most common genes and DNA. For this entry, the V and J calls and clone size follow TCRdb and not the study's own pipeline. In this sample the table shows 1,800,000 or so distinct CDR3 sequences, around 33% of which occur a single time. The ten largest clonotypes hold about 0.25% of the sample.

What the work shows at the level of the full study, not this receptor alone: Abundant cord blood beta clonotypes carried fewer insertions; young adult naive repertoires showed a weaker similar trend, while memory repertoires showed none. Out-of-frame TCR alpha sequences shared between twins showed an excess of low generation-probability sequences compared with coincidental sharing between unrelated individuals. A weaker excess of twin sharing was found in beta out-of-frame sequences because the signal-to-noise ratio was lowered by fewer shared sequences. Out-of-frame TCR alpha sharing in monozygotic twins was systematically underestimated by recombination models, whereas sharing between unrelated individuals was in agreement with the recombination models. Because the same donors could not be followed over many years, the conclusions depended on cross-sectional statistical analysis. Invariant T cells such as MAIT and iNKT could partly confound zero-insertion analyses, although diverse VJ usage argued against such confounding for most clonotypes.

The chain is assembled from TRBV2 and TRBJ1-2; 7 bases in the junction line up with TRBD1. Source material: cord blood. This receptor was obtained from a newborn girl in good health. The nucleotides are TGTGCCAGGTGCCGGGACAGACGCCTTAGCGGTGGCTACACCTTC. Translated, it gives CARCRDRRLSGGYTF.